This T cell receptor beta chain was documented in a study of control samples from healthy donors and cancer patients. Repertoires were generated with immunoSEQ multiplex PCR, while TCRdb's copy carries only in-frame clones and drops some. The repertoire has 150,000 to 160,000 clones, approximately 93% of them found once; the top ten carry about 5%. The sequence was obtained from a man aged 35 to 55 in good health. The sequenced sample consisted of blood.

CDR3 loop: CAWTLTQGEKLFF. The CDR3 nucleotides read TGTGCCTGGACCTTAACGCAGGGGGAAAAACTGTTTTTT. V and J are TRBV30 and TRBJ1-4; possibly TRBD1 for D (6 bases). CDR3 length: 13 residues. V was trimmed by 4 bases and J by 8 bases, leaving 14 bases between them. Looked up from germline, CDR1 is GTSNPN and CDR2 is SVGIG (reference sequence).